The 22 T cell receptor beta chains below all came from one sample that was sequenced in a study of T cells in Graves' hyperthyroidism and ophthalmopathy. There were TCR beta CDR3 regions amplified from RNA transcripts. During a first-round RT-PCR of the TCR CDR3, the HTBI primer set was used. MiXCR, applied by TCRdb to the multiplex PCR reads, yields one record per CDR3 protein. The sample consists of approximately 500,000 distinct CDR3 sequences, roughly 46% of them appearing once. Specimen: peripheral blood or thyroid tissue (not recorded which). The source is a young woman with Graves' hyperthyroidism.

A remark on this clonotype: Being one base from a much bigger clone, this may be a read error. J is TRBJ2-7 and V is TRBV19; D gene ambiguous. V was cut by 5 bases and J by 0 bases, with 14 bases left in between. The CDR3 is 15 amino acids. CDR1 LNHDA and CDR2 SQIVND come from the germline V gene (reference sequence). CDR3 amino acids: CASSVRQANSYEQYF. For the CDR3, the DNA is TGTGCCAGTAGTGTAAGGCAGGCCAACTCCTACGAGCAGTACTTC. Supplemented by reference TRBV19 and TRBJ2-7, the full variable domain reads DGGITQSPKYLFRKEGQNVTLSCEQNLNHDAMYWYRQDPGQGLRLIYYSQIVNDFQKGDIAEGYSVSREKKESFPLTVTSAQKNPTAFYLCASSVRQANSYEQYFGPGTRLTVT.

The V and J genes are TRBV5-1 and TRBJ2-7; 9 bases line up with TRBD1. Judging by the DNA end, TRBJ2-1 fits better; the J call may be wrong. The CDR3 contains 14 residues. Germline V lookup: CDR1 SGHRS, CDR2 YFSETQ. The DNA of the CDR3 is TGCGCCAGCAGCGGAGAGACAGGGGGAGGTGAGCAGTTCTTC. Translation: CASSGETGGGEQFF.

The rearrangement links TRBV12-3 or TRBV12-4 to TRBJ2-5, with a possible D match to TRBD1 (6 bases). The V gene lost 3 bases and the J gene lost 5 bases, with 13 bases spanning the gap. This CDR3 has 14 amino acids. The CDR3 sequence is CASSFAGTTETQYF. The CDR3, as DNA: TGTGCCAGCAGTTTTGCCGGGACAACTGAGACCCAGTACTTC.

In this sample, this clonotype turned up a few times. V usage is TRBV10-2 and J usage is TRBJ2-3; maybe TRBD2 (6 bases). V lost 6 bases and J lost 5, with 15 bases in between. The length of the CDR3 is 14 residues. Germline CDR1 WSHSY, CDR2 SAAADI. CDR3 sequence: CASRDGDWLDTQYF. Here the CDR3 DNA reads TGCGCCAGCAGGGATGGGGACTGGCTAGATACGCAGTATTTT.

V is TRBV7-6 and J is TRBJ2-7; 7 bases match TRBD2. J lost 2 bases, V lost 10 bases, and 2 bases had no gene match. Germline lookup yields CDR1 SGHVS and CDR2 FNYEAQ. The CDR3 has 11 amino acids. The CDR3 region is CATRGAYEQYF. The CDR3 DNA reads TGTGCCACCCGGGGGGCCTACGAGCAGTACTTC.

The chain employs TRBV5-8 and TRBJ2-3, with 12 bases matching TRBD2. Germline CDR1 is SGHTS and CDR2 is YDEGEE. The CDR3 loop spans 15 amino acids. The V and J ends lost 5 bases and 5 bases, in that order; junction bases with no gene match: 6. CDR3 amino acids: CASRDGLAGRDTQYF. The CDR3 nucleotides are TGTGCCAGCAGGGACGGACTAGCGGGACGAGATACGCAGTATTTT.

The chain carries TRBV7-9 and TRBJ2-7, with 7 bases identical to TRBD2. The CDR3 sequence is 17 residues long. Germline values: CDR1 SEHNR, CDR2 FQNEAQ (reference sequence). V lost 6 bases to trimming and J lost 6 bases; unmatched junction nucleotides: 20. In DNA, the CDR3 is TGTGCCAGCAGTGACCCGGGACTACCGGATGGGGAATGCGAGCAGTACTTC. Its translation: CASSDPGLPDGECEQYF.

In regard to this clonotype: Its ends do not fully match the called genes, so a read error is possible. The genes are TRBV20-1 and TRBJ1-5, with D possibly matching TRBD1 (6 bases). The CDR3 runs to 13 residues. From germline, CDR1 is DFQATT and CDR2 SNEGSKA (reference sequence). The CDR3: CSAGRGGNEPQHF. CDR3 bases: TGCAGTGCAGGGAGGGGGGGCAATGAGCCCCAGCATTTT.

The V gene is TRBV2, the J gene TRBJ2-1; 14 nucleotides align to TRBD2. The CDR3 extends over 17 amino acids. Germline trimming cut 5 bases from V and 8 bases from J; bases unmatched to any gene: 11. Germline assignment: CDR1 SNHLY and CDR2 FYNNEI. The CDR3 coding sequence is TGTGCCAGCAGTATCGCCCCGGGACTAGCGGGAGCGGATGAGCAGTTCTTC. Its protein product is CASSIAPGLAGADEQFF.

Of note for this clonotype: The junction departs from germline at one end; a sequencing error may be responsible. This sequence joins TRBV6-6 and TRBJ1-1; D gene ambiguous. The CDR3 has 13 residues. Germline V gene lookup returns CDR1 MNHNY and CDR2 SVGAGI (reference sequence). In DNA form, the CDR3 reads TGTGCCAGCAGTTACCGGGGTGGAACTGAAGCTTTATTT. Protein: CASSYRGGTEALF.

The chain has TRBV6-1 and TRBJ2-7; 7 bases line up with TRBD1. Germline assignment: CDR1 MNHNS and CDR2 SASEGT. V was clipped by 7 bases and J by 6 bases; unmatched bases: 12. This CDR3 is 14 amino acids long. The CDR3 DNA reads as TGTGCCAGCAAAAACAGGGGATACGCCTCCGAGCAGTACTTC. It yields the protein CASKNRGYASEQYF.

This clonotype has ten or more counts. The rearrangement links TRBV6-5 to TRBJ1-5, with D possibly TRBD1 on 6 matching bases. The germline gives CDR1 MNHEY, CDR2 SVGAGI. The CDR3 covers 15 residues. Trimming left V 5 bases short and J 2 bases short, with 13 bases between. The CDR3 DNA sequence: TGTGCCAGCAGTGTGGGCAGGGGTGGCAATCAGCCCCAGCATTTT. Amino acids: CASSVGRGGNQPQHF.

This clonotype was seen at least ten times. The chain uses TRBV12-3 or TRBV12-4 and TRBJ1-2; D is possibly TRBD1 (5 bases). Trimming cost V 3 bases and J 2 bases, with 7 bases left between them. The CDR3 has 13 amino acids. The CDR3 here is CASSFGTNYGYTF. In DNA, the CDR3 is TGTGCCAGCAGTTTCGGGACCAACTATGGCTACACCTTC.

This chain uses TRBV4-2 with TRBJ2-2; 7 bases map to TRBD2. Germline CDR1 and CDR2: LGHNA and YNFKEQ. CDR3 size: 15 residues. V shed 2 bases, J shed 3 bases, and the junction held 3 bases outside the gene matches. The CDR3 nucleotides are TGTGCCAGCAGCCAAAGGACTAGAGACACCGGGGAGCTGTTTTTT. Residues: CASSQRTRDTGELFF.

This clonotype has a single count. The genes are TRBV2 and TRBJ2-1; unclear D gene. The CDR3 consists of 11 residues. The V and J ends lost 7 bases and 7 bases respectively, with 8 bases between them. The germline V gene has CDR1 SNHLY and CDR2 FYNNEI. The DNA for the CDR3 is TGTGCCAGCACTCTTGGGAATGAGCAGTTCTTC. It encodes CASTLGNEQFF.

This clonotype was counted at least ten times. V gene TRBV7-2 combines with J gene TRBJ2-5; D call uncertain. This CDR3 has 12 amino acids. The V gene lost 3 bases and the J gene lost 0 bases, with 2 bases spanning the gap. Germline CDR1 reads SGHTA; CDR2 reads FQGNSA. CDR3 coding DNA: TGTGCCAGCAGCTTTTACCAAGAGACCCAGTACTTC. Its protein is CASSFYQETQYF. The variable domain in full, with the rest retrieved from reference TRBV7-2 and TRBJ2-5, is GAGVSQSPSNKVTEKGKDVELRCDPISGHTALYWYRQSLGQGLEFLIYFQGNSAPDKSGLPSDRFSAERTGGSVSTLTIQRTQQEDSAVYLCASSFYQETQYFGPGTRLLVL.

The chain joins TRBV2 to TRBJ2-1, with D uncertain. This CDR3 spans 16 amino acids. Germline lookup yields CDR1 SNHLY and CDR2 FYNNEI. The germline V and J ends were trimmed by 3 bases and 0 bases, with 12 bases remaining between them. CDR3: CASSDQEPRSYNEQFF. Written as DNA, the CDR3 is TGTGCCAGCAGTGATCAGGAACCCCGCTCCTACAATGAGCAGTTCTTC.

This clonotype came up a few times. This chain uses TRBV27 with TRBJ2-6; D unclear. The CDR3 runs 14 residues. Trimming cost V 5 bases and J 0 bases, with 5 bases left between them. The germline CDR1 and CDR2 sequences are MNHEY and SMNVEV (reference sequence). The CDR3 spells CASSAYSGANVLTF. The CDR3 DNA reads TGTGCCAGCAGTGCGTACTCTGGGGCCAACGTCCTGACTTTC. The variable domain in full, with the rest retrieved from reference TRBV27 and TRBJ2-6, is EAQVTQNPRYLITVTGKKLTVTCSQNMNHEYMSWYRQDPGLGLRQIYYSMNVEVTDKGDVPEGYKVSRKEKRNFPLILESPSPNQTSLYFCASSAYSGANVLTFGAGSRLTVL.

The V and J genes are TRBV10-3 and TRBJ2-1; D may be TRBD2 (6 bases). V lost 4 bases to trimming and J lost 4 bases, with 11 bases between them. Germline values: CDR1 ENHRY, CDR2 SYGVKD. CDR3 length: 14 amino acids. Here the CDR3 reads CAISGRDAYNEQFF. CDR3 bases: TGTGCCATCAGTGGGCGGGACGCATACAATGAGCAGTTCTTC.

This clonotype has a handful of counts. The chain has TRBV4-1 and TRBJ2-7; D gene unclear. V was cut by 0 bases and J by 1 base, with 10 bases left in between. The CDR3 is 15 residues long. CDR1 is MGHRA, CDR2 YSYEKL, per germline. The CDR3 coding sequence is TGCGCCAGCAGCCAAGATGGTAGTATTTCCTACGAGCAGTACTTC. Its protein product is CASSQDGSISYEQYF.

V is TRBV7-2 and J is TRBJ2-7; 8 bases are a match to TRBD1. The germline CDR1 and CDR2 sequences are SGHTA and FQGNSA. Losses at the gene ends were 0 bases for V and 0 bases for J; bases not matched to a gene: 4. The CDR3 runs 16 residues. DNA for the CDR3: TGTGCCAGCAGCTTAGCCACCGGGACAGGCTCCTACGAGCAGTACTTC. Its protein product is CASSLATGTGSYEQYF.

This sequence joins TRBV10-3 and TRBJ1-5; no definite D call. With 2 bases removed from V and 11 bases from J, the gap between germline ends came to 16 bases. CDR3 length: 14 amino acids. Germline V gives CDR1 ENHRY, CDR2 SYGVKD. For the CDR3, the DNA is TGTGCCATCAGTGAGCTCGGGAGTCAAGAGACCCAGCATTTT. Protein: CAISELGSQETQHF.